This is a list of T cell receptor beta chains from one sample in a study of cytomegalovirus exposure and HLA in healthy donors. Generated by immunoSEQ multiplex PCR, the TCRdb table keeps only in-frame clones and is missing some. The sample carries approximately 250,000 clones, around 83% recorded once. The specimen sequenced was PBMCs. The origin of the receptors is a girl aged 2-9 years in good health and CMV-seronegative. The CDR3 runs from the conserved cysteine through the conserved F or W. A D gene is named only where the DNA matches it firmly. Size values are once, few and many counts, or a class for expanded clones, and some rows have none.

clone_size	v_call	d_call	j_call	cdr3_nt	cdr3_aa
-	TRBV7-2	TRBD2	TRBJ2-7	TGTGCCAGCAGCCCCAGAGGACTAGCGGTATCCTACGAGCAGTACTTC	CASSPRGLAVSYEQYF
-	TRBV2	-	TRBJ1-4	TGTGCCAGCACCCTGGGAGGACTGAATGAAAAACTGTTTTTT	CASTLGGLNEKLFF
once	TRBV5-6	-	TRBJ1-5	TGTGCCAGCAGCTTAAGGTCCCACGGGCAGCCCCAGCATTTT	CASSLRSHGQPQHF
once	TRBV10-3	TRBD1	TRBJ2-3	TGTGCCATCAGTGGAGGGGGCGCAGATACGCAGTATTTT	CAISGGGADTQYF
-	TRBV27	TRBD2	TRBJ2-5	TGTGCCAGCGGGGGAGGGTCGGGGACCCAGTACTTC	CASGGGSGTQYF
few	TRBV30	TRBD1	TRBJ2-4	TGTGCCTGGAGTCCCGACAGGGTTCGTAGTAAAAACATTCAGTACTTC	CAWSPDRVRSKNIQYF
-	TRBV15	-	TRBJ1-5	TGTGCCACCAGCAGAGATAGCGGTCGTCAGCCCCAGCATTTT	CATSRDSGRQPQHF
-	TRBV19	TRBD1	TRBJ1-2	TGTGCCGTAGAGACAGGGCTCTATGGCTACACCTTC	CAVETGLYGYTF
-	TRBV19	-	TRBJ1-5	TGTGCCAGTAACGGGGGAGATCAGCCCCAGCATTTT	CASNGGDQPQHF
once	TRBV10-2	-	TRBJ2-3	TGCGCCAGCAGGTCCCCCACTCGGGGGGCAAACACAGATACGCAGTATTTT	CASRSPTRGANTDTQYF
-	TRBV27	TRBD1	TRBJ2-1	TGTGCCAGCAGTTTAAGGCAGGGGGCCTACAATGAGCAGTTCTTC	CASSLRQGAYNEQFF
once	TRBV7-6	TRBD1	TRBJ2-7	TGTGCCAGCAGCCCGCGACAGGGGTACTACGAGCAGTACTTC	CASSPRQGYYEQYF
-	TRBV6-1	TRBD1	TRBJ2-7	TGTGCCAGCAGTAGTCCGGGACAGGGAAGCTACGAGCAGTACTTC	CASSSPGQGSYEQYF
-	TRBV5-4	-	TRBJ2-7	TGTGCCAGCAGCTTGGGGCTAGATTACGAGCAGTACTTC	CASSLGLDYEQYF
-	TRBV5-6	TRBD2	TRBJ2-2	TGTGCCAGCAGCTTGACGGTCCTAGCGGGAGGAGGCACCGGGGAGCTGTTTTTT	CASSLTVLAGGGTGELFF
-	TRBV7-6	-	TRBJ1-2	TGTGCCAGCAGCCGCGTATCCGGGGGGAGCTATGGCTACACCTTC	CASSRVSGGSYGYTF
-	TRBV7-2	TRBD1	TRBJ1-5	TGTGCCAGCAGCCTGCAGCGACAGGGAGAGGAGCATTTT	CASSLQRQGEEHF
-	TRBV7-6	-	TRBJ2-5	TGTGCCAGCAGCCCGAGGGCCAGGCAACTGGAGACCCAGTACTTC	CASSPRARQLETQYF
-	TRBV6-6	-	TRBJ2-7	TGTGCCAGCAGTCAAAGCCGGGTCTACGAGCAGTACTTC	CASSQSRVYEQYF
-	TRBV9	TRBD1	TRBJ1-1	TGTGCCAGCAGCGTAGGTTCCTGGACAGGGACGAACACTGAAGCTTTCTTT	CASSVGSWTGTNTEAFF
-	TRBV5-6	-	TRBJ1-2	TGTGCCAGCAGCTTGTTATCCGGAGTACGATTCGGCTACACCTTC	CASSLLSGVRFGYTF
-	TRBV7-9	TRBD1	TRBJ2-2	TGTGCCAGCAGGCGGACAGGGCAGTCGTCCGGGGAGCTGTTTTTT	CASRRTGQSSGELFF
-	TRBV5-1	-	TRBJ1-1	TGCGCCAGCAGCCTGAGCACCGGGGTAAGGACTGAAGCTTTCTTT	CASSLSTGVRTEAFF
-	TRBV7-3	-	TRBJ2-2	TGTGCCAGCAGCACATTGGCGAAGGGGGCCGGGGAGCTGTTTTTT	CASSTLAKGAGELFF
few	TRBV6-5	TRBD2	TRBJ2-1	TGTGCCAGCAGTTATTTGACTAGCGGGCTGTTCTTC	CASSYLTSGLFF
-	TRBV6-4	TRBD1	TRBJ1-5	TGTGCCAGCGGCTTACAGGGGCTGGGGCAGCCCCAGCATTTT	CASGLQGLGQPQHF
-	TRBV19	-	TRBJ1-5	TGTGCCAGTAGGAGGGTTGGGTTTTATAGCAATCAGCCCCAGCATTTT	CASRRVGFYSNQPQHF
-	TRBV5-1	TRBD1	TRBJ1-4	TGCGCCAGCAGGGGGACAGGGGGTAATGAAAAACTGTTTTTT	CASRGTGGNEKLFF
-	TRBV6-5	TRBD1	TRBJ1-2	TGTGCCAGCAGTTCCTTACAGGGGCTCCCGAATGGCTACACCTTC	CASSSLQGLPNGYTF